This TCR beta chain was observed in a study of T cell repertoires in ileal Crohn's disease. This CDR3 has 15 amino acids. Germline loops: CDR1 SGHTA, CDR2 FQGNSA. V gave up 6 bases and J gave up 0 bases; unmatched junction bases: 7. Sequencing was performed with immunoSEQ multiplex PCR; in TCRdb, only in-frame clones are kept and a portion is missing. The sample has 25,000 to 30,000 clones; about 81% are singletons. A few counts support this clone. Its antigen is as yet unknown. Study outcomes and limitations: High-frequency clones were more common in sorted CD8 than CD4 cells.

The chain employs TRBV7-2 and TRBJ2-5; TRBD2 matches 7 bases. This receptor was obtained from an adult with Crohn's disease. Sequencing was carried out using ileal tissue. DNA of the CDR3: TGTGCCAGCAGTCTCAGCGGGGTCTACCAAGAGACCCAGTACTTC. Its translation is CASSLSGVYQETQYF.